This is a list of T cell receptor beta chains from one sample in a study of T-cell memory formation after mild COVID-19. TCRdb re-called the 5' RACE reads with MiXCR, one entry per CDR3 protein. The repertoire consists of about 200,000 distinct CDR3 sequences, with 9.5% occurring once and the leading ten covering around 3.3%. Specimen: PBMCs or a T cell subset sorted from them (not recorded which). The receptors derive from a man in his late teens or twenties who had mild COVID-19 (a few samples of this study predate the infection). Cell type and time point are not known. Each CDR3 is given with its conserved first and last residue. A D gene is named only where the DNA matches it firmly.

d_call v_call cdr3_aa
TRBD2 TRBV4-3 CASSQLLATYNEQFF
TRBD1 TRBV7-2 CASSFGQDANQPQHF
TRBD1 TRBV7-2 CASSFDRGRLDGFF
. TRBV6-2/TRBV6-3 CASRARGILKPQHF
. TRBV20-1 CSARPQVGARSQPQHF
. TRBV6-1 CASSVGSGNTIYF
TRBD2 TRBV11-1 CASSFFSGTSSYNEQFF
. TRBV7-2 CASSLISGTYGTNEKLFF
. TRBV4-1 CASSQEGRARYGYTF
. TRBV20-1 CSASPPNRYEQYF
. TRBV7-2 CASSRRAVNTGELFF
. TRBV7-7 CASSLQWGRQETQYF
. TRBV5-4 CASSTQGRRETQYF
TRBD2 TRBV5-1 CASSPGTSGPQETQYF
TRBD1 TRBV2 CASSEILTGGQPQHF
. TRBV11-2 CASRDPRRSTDTQYF
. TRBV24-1 CATSDPDHGEQFF
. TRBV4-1 CASSQETAPNTDTQYF
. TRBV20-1 CSARKIPLGNTIYF
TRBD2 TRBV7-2 CASSSLLAGGRETQYF
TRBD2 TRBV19 CASLVSGGNLYNEQFF
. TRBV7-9 CATWADSKSDTQYF
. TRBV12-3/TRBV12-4 CASSFMIRNTEAFF
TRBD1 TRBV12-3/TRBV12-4 CASSSSPRDRVTEKLFF
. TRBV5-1 CASSLDRTGRDGYTF
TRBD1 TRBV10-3 CAIIQRRYRTGGAGDTGELFF
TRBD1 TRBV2 CASSRTGGTGNTIYF
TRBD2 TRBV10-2 CASSATLAGTYNEQFF
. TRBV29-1 CSVEDGGAEAFF
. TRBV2 CASSEQEGPQETQYF
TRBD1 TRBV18 CASSLLGQGGFYNEQFF
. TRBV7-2 CASSPYTEAFF
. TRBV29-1 CSAEGGSGSHGYTF
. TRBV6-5 CASSARVGTQYF
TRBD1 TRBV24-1 CATSLSGTASSTDTQYF
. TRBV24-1 CATSYTDTQYF
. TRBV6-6 CASRSETLHNEQFF
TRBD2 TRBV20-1 CSARHPGGNGELFF
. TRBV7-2 CASSFLSRGPLSYNEQFF
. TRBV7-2 CASSPTSLDTQYF
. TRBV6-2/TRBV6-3 CASSFYLDSPLHF
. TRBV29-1 CSVCRTHKNTEAFF
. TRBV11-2 CASSLGTATRQYF
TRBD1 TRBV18 CASSRQGATYNSPLHF
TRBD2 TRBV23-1 CASSSGGAGETQYF
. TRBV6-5 CASSYGLGQLNTEAFF
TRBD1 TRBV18 CASGPGGTGKYNEQFF
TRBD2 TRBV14 CASSRPGLGLTDTQYF
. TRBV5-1 CASSFFDRQTDTQYF
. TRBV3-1 CASSQDTHRNTIYF
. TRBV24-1 CATSDEYNEQFF
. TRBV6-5 CASRGNRNEKLFF
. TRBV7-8 CASSQKGGGETQYF
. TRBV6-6 CASSIPGWTEAFF
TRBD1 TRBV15 CATSRGDRELNIQYF